Listed below are T cell receptor beta chains from one sample, sequenced in a study of cytomegalovirus exposure and HLA in healthy donors. Some clones are missing from TCRdb's copy, which holds only in-frame ones; the method was immunoSEQ multiplex PCR. This sample has 100,000 to 150,000 clones, with around four fifths found just once. The sample was PBMCs. Receptor source: a man aged 55 to 69 in good health and CMV-seropositive. CDR3s include the opening cysteine and the closing phenylalanine or tryptophan. The D gene is left open where the match is weak. Some rows mark clone size as missing; the rest say once, few, many or name a class of expanded clone.

J gene | D gene | CDR3 length | clone size | V gene | CDR3 DNA | CDR3 protein
TRBJ2-4 | NA | 14 | NA | TRBV5-8 | TGTGCCAGCAGCTTGGAACAGGGGACTAACATTCAGTACTTC | CASSLEQGTNIQYF
TRBJ1-4 | NA | 15 | NA | TRBV19 | TGTGCCAGTACCCCGGGTCTCACCGATAATGAAAAACTGTTTTTT | CASTPGLTDNEKLFF
TRBJ1-1 | NA | 12 | NA | TRBV6-1 | TGTGCCAGCAGCGTTCAACAGAGCACGGCTTTCTTT | CASSVQQSTAFF
TRBJ2-1 | TRBD1 | 14 | NA | TRBV6-1 | TGTGCCAGCAAAACCGGGACAGGGATGGATGAGCAGTTCTTC | CASKTGTGMDEQFF
TRBJ2-3 | TRBD1 | 15 | many | TRBV6-1 | TGTGCCAGCAGTGATCGACAGGGGGGGGCAGATACGCAGTATTTT | CASSDRQGGADTQYF
TRBJ2-3 | TRBD1 | 13 | NA | TRBV6-5 | TGTGCCAGCACCGAAACAGGGGCAGATACGCAGTATTTT | CASTETGADTQYF
TRBJ2-2 | TRBD2 | 17 | NA | TRBV15 | TGTGCCACCAGCAGAGATAGCGGGAGGGCTATAACCGGGGAGCTGTTTTTT | CATSRDSGRAITGELFF
TRBJ1-5 | NA | 15 | NA | TRBV6-5 | TGTGCCAGCAGTCCACGCGCGTATAGCAATCAGCCCCAGCATTTT | CASSPRAYSNQPQHF
TRBJ1-1 | TRBD1 | 13 | NA | TRBV19 | TGTGCCAGTAGTATAGATGGGACAGGGGGAGCTTTCTTT | CASSIDGTGGAFF
TRBJ1-1 | TRBD1 | 14 | NA | TRBV2 | TGTGCCAGCAGTGACAGGGGGCCAGAATTGGAAGCTTTCTTT | CASSDRGPELEAFF
TRBJ2-1 | TRBD2 | 15 | few | TRBV5-5 | TGTGCCAGCAGCTTGGCTCTCCTAGCGGGGCGTGAGCAGTTCTTC | CASSLALLAGREQFF
TRBJ2-2 | NA | 14 | NA | TRBV15 | TGTGCCACCAGCAGAGGCGTGGACACCGGGGAGCTGTTTTTT | CATSRGVDTGELFF
TRBJ2-3 | TRBD2 | 14 | few | TRBV6-6 | TGTGCCAGCAGTAGCGGGAGGGCCACAGATACGCAGTATTTT | CASSSGRATDTQYF
TRBJ2-2 | NA | 16 | NA | TRBV5-4 | TGTGCCAGCAGCTTGCTTCAGGGCCCCTCGGCCGGGGAGCTGTTTTTT | CASSLLQGPSAGELFF
TRBJ1-2 | NA | 15 | few | TRBV6-5 | TGTGCCAGCAGTTACGAGGTCTCATGGGACTATGGCTACACCTTC | CASSYEVSWDYGYTF
TRBJ2-7 | NA | 14 | few | TRBV10-1 | TGCGCCAGCAGTAGTCACGGAGGGATCAACGAGCAGTACTTC | CASSSHGGINEQYF
TRBJ2-1 | NA | 14 | NA | TRBV11-2 | TGTGCCAGCAGCTCCGTAACAGGAAACAATGAGCAGTTCTTC | CASSSVTGNNEQFF
TRBJ2-1 | NA | 13 | NA | TRBV7-6 | TGTGCCAGCAGCCGAAGCTATTACAATGAGCAGTTCTTC | CASSRSYYNEQFF
TRBJ2-3 | TRBD1 | 14 | NA | TRBV6-5 | TGTGCCAGCAGGTCTCCGGGACAGGGCTATACGCAGTATTTT | CASRSPGQGYTQYF
TRBJ1-1 | NA | 12 | NA | TRBV5-1 | TGCGCCAGCAGCAGCTGGAACACTGAAGCTTTCTTT | CASSSWNTEAFF
TRBJ1-5 | NA | 14 | NA | TRBV2 | TGTGCCAGCAGTGAATTGGCGGCGAATCAGCCCCAGCATTTT | CASSELAANQPQHF
TRBJ2-5 | TRBD1 | 14 | NA | TRBV6-5 | TGTGCCAGCAGCCCCACGGACAGGGAAGAGACCCAGTACTTC | CASSPTDREETQYF
TRBJ2-2 | NA | 17 | NA | TRBV21-1 | TGTGCCAGCAGCAAAGGGACAGGGACCGAGCATCCCGGGGAGCTGTTTTTT | CASSKGTGTEHPGELFF
TRBJ2-1 | NA | 16 | NA | TRBV5-6 | TGTGCCAGCAGCTTGGAAATTGGCAGTTCCTACAATGAGCAGTTCTTC | CASSLEIGSSYNEQFF
TRBJ2-7 | TRBD1 | 13 | NA | TRBV27 | TGTGCCAGCAGTTTGGAAACAGGGGTCGAGCAGTACTTC | CASSLETGVEQYF
TRBJ1-4 | NA | 16 | NA | TRBV28 | TGTGCCAGCAGTTCCCTACAGGGAACGGCTAATGAAAAACTGTTTTTT | CASSSLQGTANEKLFF
TRBJ2-3 | TRBD2 | 14 | NA | TRBV2 | TGTGCCAGCAAGCGGGAGCGGGGCACAGATACGCAGTATTTT | CASKRERGTDTQYF
TRBJ2-7 | NA | 17 | NA | TRBV5-1 | TGCGCCAGCAGCCGGGGGCCTGGGCGGGAGAACTTCTACGAGCAGTACTTC | CASSRGPGRENFYEQYF
TRBJ2-1 | TRBD2 | 17 | NA | TRBV11-2 | TGTGCCAGCAGCCCCCGCGGGGCTAGCGGGACCAGCAATGAGCAGTTCTTC | CASSPRGASGTSNEQFF
TRBJ1-1 | NA | 16 | few | TRBV18 | TGTGCCAGCTCACCACCCTTCGGGGTCACGGCCACTGAAGCTTTCTTT | CASSPPFGVTATEAFF